This T cell receptor (beta chain) appears in the sequencing data of a study of blood T cell repertoires in COVID-19. In the authors' methods: Estimated nucleated cell counts came from reference gene primer amplification. Assay used: immunoSEQ multiplex PCR; TCRdb lists only in-frame clones, some missing. V and J calls and clone size are copied from that table; D and trimming were computed from the DNA. The sample holds under 300,000 clones; 90% are singletons and the top ten take 3% to 4%. This clone has a handful of counts. Germline trimming cut 4 bases from V and 5 bases from J; bases unmatched to any gene: 1. The CDR3 consists of 12 residues. Germline V gene sequence: CDR1 LNHDA, CDR2 SQIVND (reference sequence).

The receptor's source is a middle-aged woman with acute or convalescent COVID-19. What was sequenced was peripheral blood. The chain recombines TRBV19 with TRBJ1-1; TRBD1 agrees at 7 bases. In DNA form, the CDR3 reads TGTGCCAGTAGTAGACAGGGTACTGAAGCTTTCTTT. Translated: CASSRQGTEAFF.